These T cell receptor beta chains were read from a single sample in a study of early T cells in non-severe SARS-CoV-2 infection. TCRdb analysed the 5' RACE reads with MiXCR anew, one entry per CDR3 protein. The table records 65,000 to 85,000 distinct CDR3 sequences, 11% of them present only once. The sequencing sample was made of whole blood. The source is an adult who was a healthcare worker with PCR-confirmed SARS-CoV-2 infection or an uninfected control (not recorded which). CDR3s include the opening cysteine and the closing phenylalanine or tryptophan. A D gene is named only where the DNA matches it firmly. Size values are once, few and many counts, or a class for expanded clones, and some rows have none.

>-|TRBJ2-1|many|TRBV5-1
TGCGCCAGCAGCTTGGGCCGAACTTGGGCAGGGAATGGGGATGAGCAGTTCTTC
CASSLGRTWAGNGDEQFF
>-|TRBJ2-1|-|TRBV7-2
TGTGCCAGCAGCCCGAGAGGCTCCTACAATGAGCAGTTCTTC
CASSPRGSYNEQFF
>-|TRBJ1-1|many|TRBV7-6
TGTGCCAGCAACCGAGGGGAAGTAGAAAACACTGAAGCTTTCTTT
CASNRGEVENTEAFF
>-|TRBJ1-1|-|TRBV7-2
TGTGCCAGCAGCTTAGACTGGGGGCAAGCTTTCTTT
CASSLDWGQAFF
>-|TRBJ2-3|few|TRBV6-6
TGTGCCAGCAGCCGTGAGGGGGACTACACAGATACGCAGTATTTT
CASSREGDYTDTQYF
>-|TRBJ1-6|few|TRBV7-9
TGTGCCAGCAGCTTAACCCCTGATCGGACCCTCCACTTT
CASSLTPDRTLHF
>-|TRBJ2-3|-|TRBV27
TGTGCCAGCGCCTCACGGGGGCCTCCTAGCACAGATACGCAGTATTTT
CASASRGPPSTDTQYF
>-|TRBJ1-1|few|TRBV7-2
TGTGCCAGCAGCTTAGAGCTGGGGGACCCCGCGGCTTTCTTT
CASSLELGDPAAFF
>-|TRBJ2-3|many|TRBV29-1
TGTAGCACAGATACGCAGTATTTT
CSTDTQYF
>TRBD2|TRBJ2-2|-|TRBV12-3/TRBV12-4
TGTGCCAGCAGCCGACTAGCGGCGAACACCGGGGAGCTGTTTTTT
CASSRLAANTGELFF